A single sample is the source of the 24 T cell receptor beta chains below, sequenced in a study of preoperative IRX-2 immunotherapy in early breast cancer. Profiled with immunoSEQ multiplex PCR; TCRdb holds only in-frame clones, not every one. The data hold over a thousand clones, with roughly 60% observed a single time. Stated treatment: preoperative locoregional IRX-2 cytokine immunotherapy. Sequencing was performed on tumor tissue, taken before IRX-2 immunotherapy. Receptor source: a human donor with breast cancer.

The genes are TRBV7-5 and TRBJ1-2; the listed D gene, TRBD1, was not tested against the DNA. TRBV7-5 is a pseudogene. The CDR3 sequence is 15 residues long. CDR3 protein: CASHDTFSGTYGYTF. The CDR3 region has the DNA TGTGCCAGTCACGATACCTTTTCCGGGACATATGGCTACACCTTC.

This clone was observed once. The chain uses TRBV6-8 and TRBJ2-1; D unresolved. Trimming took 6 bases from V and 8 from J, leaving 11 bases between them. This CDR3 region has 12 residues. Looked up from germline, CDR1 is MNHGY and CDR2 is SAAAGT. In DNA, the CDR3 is TGTGCCAGCAGCCTTACTATGGATGAGCAGTTCTTC. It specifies CASSLTMDEQFF.

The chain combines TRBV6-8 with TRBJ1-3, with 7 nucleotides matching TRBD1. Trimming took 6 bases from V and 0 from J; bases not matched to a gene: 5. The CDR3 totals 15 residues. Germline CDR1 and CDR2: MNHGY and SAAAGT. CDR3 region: CASSKDRRSGNTIYF. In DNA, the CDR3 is TGTGCCAGCAGCAAGGACAGGCGCTCTGGAAACACCATATATTTT.

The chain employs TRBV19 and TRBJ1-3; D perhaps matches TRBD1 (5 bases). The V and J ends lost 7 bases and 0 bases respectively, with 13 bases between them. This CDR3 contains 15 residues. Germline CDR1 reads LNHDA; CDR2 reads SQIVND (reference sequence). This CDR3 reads CASNPGLSSGNTIYF. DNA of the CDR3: TGTGCCAGTAACCCGGGACTCAGCTCTGGAAACACCATATATTTT.

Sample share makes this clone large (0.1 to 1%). The CDR3 region is CASTPAGGRDGYTF. The CDR3 DNA is TGTGCCAGCACCCCTGCAGGGGGGCGCGATGGCTACACCTTC. The V and J genes are TRBV11-3 and TRBJ1-2, with 7 bases lining up with TRBD1. V lost 7 bases, J lost 6 bases, and 11 bases stayed unmatched. The CDR3 runs 14 residues. The germline V gene encodes CDR1 SGHNT and CDR2 YENEEA.

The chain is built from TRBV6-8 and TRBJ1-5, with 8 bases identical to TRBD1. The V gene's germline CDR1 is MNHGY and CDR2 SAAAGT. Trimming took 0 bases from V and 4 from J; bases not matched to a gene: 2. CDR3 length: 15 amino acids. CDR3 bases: TGTGCCAGCAGTTACTCGACAGGGGAGAATCAGCCCCAGCATTTT. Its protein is CASSYSTGENQPQHF.

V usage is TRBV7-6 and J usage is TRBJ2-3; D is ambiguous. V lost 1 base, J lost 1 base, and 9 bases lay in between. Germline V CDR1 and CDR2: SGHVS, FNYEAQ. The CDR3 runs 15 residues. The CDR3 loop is CASSLEGYGTDTQYF. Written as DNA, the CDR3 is TGTGCCAGCAGCTTAGAAGGCTACGGCACAGATACGCAGTATTTT.

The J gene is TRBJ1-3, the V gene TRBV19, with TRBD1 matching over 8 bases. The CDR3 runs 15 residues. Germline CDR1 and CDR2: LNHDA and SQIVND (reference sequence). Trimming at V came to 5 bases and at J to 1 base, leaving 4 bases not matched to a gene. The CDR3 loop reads CASSRQGASGNTIYF. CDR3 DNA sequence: TGTGCCAGTAGTCGTCAGGGGGCGTCTGGAAACACCATATATTTT. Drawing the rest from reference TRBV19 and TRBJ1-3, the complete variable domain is DGGITQSPKYLFRKEGQNVTLSCEQNLNHDAMYWYRQDPGQGLRLIYYSQIVNDFQKGDIAEGYSVSREKKESFPLTVTSAQKNPTAFYLCASSRQGASGNTIYFGEGSWLTVV.

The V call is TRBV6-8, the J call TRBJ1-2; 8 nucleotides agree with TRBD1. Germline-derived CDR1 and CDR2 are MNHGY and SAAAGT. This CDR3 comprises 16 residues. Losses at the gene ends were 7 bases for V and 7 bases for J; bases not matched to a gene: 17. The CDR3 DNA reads TGTGCCAGCACCGACGGGATCATGACAGGGGATGGTGGCTACACCTTC. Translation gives CASTDGIMTGDGGYTF.

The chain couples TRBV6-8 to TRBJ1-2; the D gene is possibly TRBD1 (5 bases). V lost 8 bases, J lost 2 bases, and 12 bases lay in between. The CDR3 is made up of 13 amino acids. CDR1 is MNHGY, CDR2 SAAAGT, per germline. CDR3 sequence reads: CASSSQANYGYTF. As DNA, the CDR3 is TGTGCCAGCTCGTCACAGGCGAACTATGGCTACACCTTC.

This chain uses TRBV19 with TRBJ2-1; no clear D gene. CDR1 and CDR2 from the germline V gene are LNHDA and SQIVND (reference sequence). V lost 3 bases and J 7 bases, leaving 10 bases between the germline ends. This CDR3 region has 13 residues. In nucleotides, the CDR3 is TGTGCCAGTAGTATGTTTTCAGAAAATGAGCAGTTCTTC. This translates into CASSMFSENEQFF.

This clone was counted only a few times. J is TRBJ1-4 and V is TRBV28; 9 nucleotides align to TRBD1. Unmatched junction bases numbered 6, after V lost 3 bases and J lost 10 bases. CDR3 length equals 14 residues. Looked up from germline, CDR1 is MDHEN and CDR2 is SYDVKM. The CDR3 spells CASSFLDRGVKLFF. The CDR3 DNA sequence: TGTGCCAGCAGTTTTTTGGACAGGGGCGTAAAACTGTTTTTT.

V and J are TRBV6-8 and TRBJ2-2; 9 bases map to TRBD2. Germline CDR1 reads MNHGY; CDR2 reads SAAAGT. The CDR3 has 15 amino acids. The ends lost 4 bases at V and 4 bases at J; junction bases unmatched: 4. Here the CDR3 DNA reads TGTGCCAGCAGTTCCATAGCGGGGGTCACCGGGGAGCTGTTTTTT. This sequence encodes CASSSIAGVTGELFF.

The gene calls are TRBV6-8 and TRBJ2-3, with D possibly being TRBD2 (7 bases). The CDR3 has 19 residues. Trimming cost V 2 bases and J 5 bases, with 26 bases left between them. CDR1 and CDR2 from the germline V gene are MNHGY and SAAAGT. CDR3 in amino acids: CASSYLIIQRGGRVDTQYF. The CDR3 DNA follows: TGTGCCAGCAGTTACCTTATCATCCAGAGGGGGGGCCGGGTAGATACGCAGTATTTT.

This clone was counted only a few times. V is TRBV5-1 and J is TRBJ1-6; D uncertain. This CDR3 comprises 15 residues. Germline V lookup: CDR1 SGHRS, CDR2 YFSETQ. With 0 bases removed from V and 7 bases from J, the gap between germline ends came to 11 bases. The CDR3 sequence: CASSLAGGRNSPLHF. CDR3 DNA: TGCGCCAGCAGCTTGGCAGGTGGCAGGAATTCACCCCTCCACTTT.

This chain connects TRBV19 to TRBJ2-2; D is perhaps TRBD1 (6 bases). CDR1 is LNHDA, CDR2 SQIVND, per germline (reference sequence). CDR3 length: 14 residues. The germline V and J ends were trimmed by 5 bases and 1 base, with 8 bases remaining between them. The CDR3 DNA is TGTGCCAGTAGTGTAGGGGGGAACACCGGGGAGCTGTTTTTT. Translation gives CASSVGGNTGELFF.

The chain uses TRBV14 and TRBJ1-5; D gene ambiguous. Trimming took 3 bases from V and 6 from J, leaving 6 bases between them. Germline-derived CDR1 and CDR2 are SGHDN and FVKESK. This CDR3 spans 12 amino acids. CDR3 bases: TGTGCCAGCAGCCATTCCGGTCAGCCCCAGCATTTT. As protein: CASSHSGQPQHF. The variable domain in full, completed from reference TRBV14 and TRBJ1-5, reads EAGVTQFPSHSVIEKGQTVTLRCDPISGHDNLYWYRRVMGKEIKFLLHFVKESKQDESGMPNNRFLAERTGGTYSTLKVQPAELEDSGVYFCASSHSGQPQHFGDGTRLSIL.

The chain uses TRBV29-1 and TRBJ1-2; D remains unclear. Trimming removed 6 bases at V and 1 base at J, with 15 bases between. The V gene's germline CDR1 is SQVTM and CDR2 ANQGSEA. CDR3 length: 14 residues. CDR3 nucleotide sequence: TGCAGCGTAACTTTGACGACTTTTAACTATGGCTACACCTTC. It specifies CSVTLTTFNYGYTF.

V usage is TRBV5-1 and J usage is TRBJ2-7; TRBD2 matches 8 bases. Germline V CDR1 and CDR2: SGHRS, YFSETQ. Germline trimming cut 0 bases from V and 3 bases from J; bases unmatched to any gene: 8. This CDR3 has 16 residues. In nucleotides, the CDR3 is TGCGCCAGCAGCTTGGCGGCTAGCGGGTGCCACTACGAGCAGTACGTC. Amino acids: CASSLAASGCHYEQYV.

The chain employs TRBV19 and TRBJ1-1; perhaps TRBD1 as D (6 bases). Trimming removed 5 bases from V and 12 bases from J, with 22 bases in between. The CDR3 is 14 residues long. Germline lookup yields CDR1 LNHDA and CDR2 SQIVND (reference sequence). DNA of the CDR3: TGTGCCAGTAGTGCCTCAATTGGGGGGACACACACTTTCTTT. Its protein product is CASSASIGGTHTFF.

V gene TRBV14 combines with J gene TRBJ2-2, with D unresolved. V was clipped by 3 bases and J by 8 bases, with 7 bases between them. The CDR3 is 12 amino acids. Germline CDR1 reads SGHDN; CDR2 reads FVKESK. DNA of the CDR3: TGTGCCAGCAGCCAGAATGTGGGGGAGCTGTTTTTT. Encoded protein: CASSQNVGELFF.

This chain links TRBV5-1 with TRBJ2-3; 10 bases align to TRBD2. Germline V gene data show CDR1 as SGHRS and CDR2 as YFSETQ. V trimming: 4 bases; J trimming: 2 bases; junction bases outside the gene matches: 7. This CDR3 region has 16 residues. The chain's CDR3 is CASSLRTSGSTDTQYF. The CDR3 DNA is TGCGCCAGCAGCCTGAGGACTAGCGGTTCCACAGATACGCAGTATTTT.

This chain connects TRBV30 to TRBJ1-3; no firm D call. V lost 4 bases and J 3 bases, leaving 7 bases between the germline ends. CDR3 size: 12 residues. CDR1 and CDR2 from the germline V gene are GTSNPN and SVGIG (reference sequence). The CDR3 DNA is TGTGCCTGGAAAGGGATTGGAAACACCATATATTTT. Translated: CAWKGIGNTIYF. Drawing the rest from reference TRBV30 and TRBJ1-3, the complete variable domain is SQTIHQWPATLVQPVGSPLSLECTVEGTSNPNLYWYRQAAGRGLQLLFYSVGIGQISSEVPQNLSASRPQDRQFILSSKKLLLSDSGFYLCAWKGIGNTIYFGEGSWLTVV.

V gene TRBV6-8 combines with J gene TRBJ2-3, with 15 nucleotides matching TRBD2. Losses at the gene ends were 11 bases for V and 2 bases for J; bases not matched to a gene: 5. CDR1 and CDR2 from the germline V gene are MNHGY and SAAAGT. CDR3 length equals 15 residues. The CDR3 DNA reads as TGTGCCGGCGGGACTAGCGGGGGGACCACAGATACGCAGTATTTT. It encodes CAGGTSGGTTDTQYF.